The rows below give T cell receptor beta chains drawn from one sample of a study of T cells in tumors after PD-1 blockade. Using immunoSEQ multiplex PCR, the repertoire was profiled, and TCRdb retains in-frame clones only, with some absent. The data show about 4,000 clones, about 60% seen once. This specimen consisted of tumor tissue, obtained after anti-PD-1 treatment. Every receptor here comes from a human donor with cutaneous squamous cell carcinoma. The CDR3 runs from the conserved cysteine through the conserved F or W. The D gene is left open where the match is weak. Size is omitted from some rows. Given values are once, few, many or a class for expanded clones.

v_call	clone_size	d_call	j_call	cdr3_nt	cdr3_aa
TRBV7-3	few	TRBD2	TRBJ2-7	TGTGCCAGCAGCTTAATGGCTAGCGGACCCTACGAGCAGTACTTC	CASSLMASGPYEQYF
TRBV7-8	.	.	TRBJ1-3	TGTGCCAGCAGCTTAGAGGCGTATGGAAACACCATATATTTT	CASSLEAYGNTIYF
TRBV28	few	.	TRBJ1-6	TGTGCCAGCAGTTCTCAGGGACCGTATAATTCACCCCTCCACTTT	CASSSQGPYNSPLHF
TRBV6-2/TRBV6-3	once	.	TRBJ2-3	TGTGCCAGCAGTTACGGGGGGGGCCGAACAGATACGCAGTATTTT	CASSYGGGRTDTQYF
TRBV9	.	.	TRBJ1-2	TGTGCCAGCAGCGTAGGGGGGGCAGGGAACTATGGCTACACCTTC	CASSVGGAGNYGYTF
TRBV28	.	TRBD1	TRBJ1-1	TGTGCCAGCAGTCCCGCCAGGGGGCTCATGAACACTGAAGCTTTCTTT	CASSPARGLMNTEAFF
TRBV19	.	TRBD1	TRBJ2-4	TGTGCCAGTAGCCCGGGACAGGGGATAGCCAAAAACATTCAGTACTTC	CASSPGQGIAKNIQYF
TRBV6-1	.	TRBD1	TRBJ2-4	TGTGCCAGCAGTGAAGCAGGGGGACAGGTGGCCATTCAGTACTTC	CASSEAGGQVAIQYF
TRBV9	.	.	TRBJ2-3	TGTGCCAGCAGCATAGGGGTAGGGGTGAGCACAGATACGCAGTATTTT	CASSIGVGVSTDTQYF
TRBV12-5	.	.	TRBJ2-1	TGTGCTAGTGGTTTGTGGGGGTACAATGAGCAGTTCTTC	CASGLWGYNEQFF
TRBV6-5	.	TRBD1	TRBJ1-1	TGTGCCAGCAGTCAACAGGGGTGGACTGAAGCTTTCTTT	CASSQQGWTEAFF
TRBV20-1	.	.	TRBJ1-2	TGCAGTGCCGGAGGTAGCTATGGCTACACCTTC	CSAGGSYGYTF
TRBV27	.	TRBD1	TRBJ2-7	TGTGCCAGCAGTTTATCGCGACAGGGGGAGGGTTACGAGCAGTACTTC	CASSLSRQGEGYEQYF
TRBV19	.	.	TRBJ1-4	TGTGCCAGTAGTATTGGGAGCAGTTTTGCCCGAAAACTGTTTTTT	CASSIGSSFARKLFF
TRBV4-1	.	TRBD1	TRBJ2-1	TGCGCCAGCAGCCAAGATCGATGGGGACAGGGGGCTGGGAATGAGCAGTTCTTC	CASSQDRWGQGAGNEQFF
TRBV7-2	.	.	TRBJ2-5	TGTGCCAGCAGCCCTCTGTGGGGGGGGCCGCCAGAGACCCAGTACTTC	CASSPLWGGPPETQYF
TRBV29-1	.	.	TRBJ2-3	TGCAGCGGGGAGAGTACTTACAGATTGGATACGCAGTATTTT	CSGESTYRLDTQYF
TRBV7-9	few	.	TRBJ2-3	TGTGCCAGTTACCCCTCAGTTTTT	CASYPSVF
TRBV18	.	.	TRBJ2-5	TGTGCCAGCTCACCTCCTACCACAGAGACCCAGTACTTC	CASSPPTTETQYF
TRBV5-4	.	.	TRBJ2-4	TGTGCCAGCAGCTTGTCTTGGGGAACCCCTTCACTAGCCAAAAACATTCAGTACTTC	CASSLSWGTPSLAKNIQYF
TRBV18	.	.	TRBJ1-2	TGTGCCAGCTCACCTTACGGGGATGGCTACACCTTC	CASSPYGDGYTF
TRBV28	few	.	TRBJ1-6	TGTGCCAGCAGTTCAACGGGACTGAATTCACCCCTCCACTTT	CASSSTGLNSPLHF
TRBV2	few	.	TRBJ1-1	TGTGCCAGCAGTGAACCCTCGGGAGGCCCGAACACTGAAGCTTTCTTT	CASSEPSGGPNTEAFF
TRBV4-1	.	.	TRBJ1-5	TGCGCCAGCAGCCAAGGGGTTCTTGGTGATCAGCCCCAGCATTTT	CASSQGVLGDQPQHF
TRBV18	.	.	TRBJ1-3	TGTGCCAGCTCACCAGACACAGCCTACTCTGGAAACACCATATATTTT	CASSPDTAYSGNTIYF
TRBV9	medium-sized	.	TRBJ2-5	TGTGCCAGCAGCGTATTTGGGGGAAAGGAGACCCAGTACTTC	CASSVFGGKETQYF
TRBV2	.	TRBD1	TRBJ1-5	TGTGCCAGCAGACCCCACAGGGGGCCTAGCGATCAGCCCCAGCATTTT	CASRPHRGPSDQPQHF
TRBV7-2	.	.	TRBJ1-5	TGTGCCAGCAGCACACACAGGGAACAGCCCCAGCATTTT	CASSTHREQPQHF
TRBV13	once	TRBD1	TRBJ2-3	TGTGCCAGCAGCTCCCCCGCAGACAGGGCCACAGATACGCAGTATTTT	CASSSPADRATDTQYF
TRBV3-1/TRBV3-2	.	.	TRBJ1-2	TGTGCCAGCAGCCCGCCTCAAGCAGTGTATGGCTACACCTTC	CASSPPQAVYGYTF
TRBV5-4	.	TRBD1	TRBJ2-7	TGTGCCAGCAGCATAGGGGACAGGTCGTACGAGCAGTACTTC	CASSIGDRSYEQYF
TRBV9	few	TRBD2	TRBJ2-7	TGTGCCAGCAGCCCCCGAACTAGCGGGGTCGAGCAGTACTTC	CASSPRTSGVEQYF
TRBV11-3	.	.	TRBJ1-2	TGTGCCAGCAGCTTAGTTTACAGGGAAGTACATGGCTACACCTTC	CASSLVYREVHGYTF
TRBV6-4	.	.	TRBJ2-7	TGTGCCAGCAGTGATCCTAGGGACGGTATCTACGAGCAGTACTTC	CASSDPRDGIYEQYF
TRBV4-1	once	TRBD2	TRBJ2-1	TGCGCCAGCAGCCAAGACCGGCTTAAGGGTCGGACTAGCGGGGGGGGCTACAATGAGCAGTTCTTC	CASSQDRLKGRTSGGGYNEQFF
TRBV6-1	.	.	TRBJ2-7	TGTGCCAGCAGTGAATTGGCCAGGGCCTACGAGCAGTACTTC	CASSELARAYEQYF
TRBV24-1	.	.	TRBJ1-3	TGTGCCACCAGTGATTACCCGACCCCTCAGTCGTTC	CATSDYPTPQSF
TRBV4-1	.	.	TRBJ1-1	TGCGCCAGCAGCCAAGATTTGGCCAGGGGCGCGATAGAAGCTTTCTTT	CASSQDLARGAIEAFF
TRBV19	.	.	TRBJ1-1	TGTGCCAGTAGTACGCAACCGTACACTGAAGCTTTCTTT	CASSTQPYTEAFF
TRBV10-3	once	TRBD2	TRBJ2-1	TGTGCCATCAGTGAGTCGAGCGGGGGGGCTTACAATGAGCAGTTCTTC	CAISESSGGAYNEQFF
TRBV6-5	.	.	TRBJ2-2	TGTGCCAGCAGTTATCGCCCGACCACCGGGGAGCTGTTTTTT	CASSYRPTTGELFF
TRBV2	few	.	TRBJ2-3	TGTGCCAGCAGTGTTGCATTACTCACAGATACGCAGTATTTT	CASSVALLTDTQYF
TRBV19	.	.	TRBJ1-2	TGTGCCAGTAGTACCCGGAACTATGGCTACACCTTC	CASSTRNYGYTF
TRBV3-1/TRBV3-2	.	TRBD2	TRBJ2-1	TGTGCCAGCAGTCCGGCACTAGCGGGGGGTTACAATGAGCAGTTCTTC	CASSPALAGGYNEQFF
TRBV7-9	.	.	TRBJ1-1	TGTGCCAGCAGCTACTCAGTGGACGGTGAAGCTTTCTTT	CASSYSVDGEAFF
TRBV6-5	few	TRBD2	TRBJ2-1	TGTGCCAGCAGTAGAACTAGCGGGGGGGCCAATGAGCAGTTCTTC	CASSRTSGGANEQFF
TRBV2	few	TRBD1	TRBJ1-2	TGTGCCAGCAGTGCAAACGGACAGGGATTAGCCTACACCTTC	CASSANGQGLAYTF
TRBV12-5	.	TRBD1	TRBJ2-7	TGTGCTAGTGGGCCACAGGGGCCCTACGAGCAGTACTTC	CASGPQGPYEQYF
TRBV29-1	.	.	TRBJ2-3	TGCAGCGTTTGGCAACCCCCCCCAGATACGCAGTATTTT	CSVWQPPPDTQYF
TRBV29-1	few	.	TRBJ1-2	TGCAGCCTCTGGGAGGGGTGGGGCTACACCTTC	CSLWEGWGYTF